This note documents a single T cell receptor (beta chain) sequence. What it binds is not known. A much larger clone is a single base away; this may be a read error. Germline V gene data show CDR1 as MDHEN and CDR2 as SYDVKM. V was clipped by 2 bases and J by 6 bases; unmatched bases: 6. The CDR3 totals 15 residues. This sample is drawn from a study of T cells in Graves' hyperthyroidism and ophthalmopathy. The overall study: It was at initial diagnosis, before any treatment, that peripheral blood was collected. General observations from the study: Stable hyperthyroidism was separated from ophthalmopathy by a model based on 13 V-J features.

Investigators excluded patients with uncontrolled infection, other autoimmune disease, pregnancy or lactation. Template material for amplifying TCR beta CDR3 regions consisted of RNA transcripts. The HTBI primer set served for first-round RT-PCR of the TCR CDR3. MiXCR, run by TCRdb on the multiplex PCR reads, gives a single entry per CDR3 protein. The sample lists some 490,000 distinct CDR3 sequences; roughly 15% were seen once. Sequenced sample: blood. The chain uses TRBV28 and TRBJ2-2; 7 positions match TRBD2. The TCR comes from a woman aged 25-40 years with Graves' ophthalmopathy. CDR3 amino acids: CASSLAGVVAGELFF. The CDR3 DNA follows: TGTGCCAGCAGTTTAGCGGGAGTGGTCGCCGGGGAGCTGTTTTTT.